The T cell receptor beta chain described here comes from a study of blood T cell repertoires in COVID-19 (dated by TCRdb to between 2020 and 2021). About the full investigation: Samples from collaborators originated in the United States, Italy and Spain and spanned both the acute and convalescent phases of COVID-19. A freely available public database, intended as a resource for researchers studying the immune response to SARS-CoV-2, is where the repertoires were released. The prospective study material was composed of cDNA or gDNA derived from T cells, B-cell-depleted T cells, or PBMCs. Subjects who had been exposed to COVID-19, were actively infected with it, or had recovered from it provided the deeply sampled blood TCRbeta repertoires that made up the dataset. A de-identified subject ID, COVID-19 status, age in years and sex were almost always included in the sample metadata. HLA class I and class II types, where available, came from metadata supplied by the sample provider rather than from assay-based typing. Samples came from the ongoing ImmuneRACE study (first 160 participants) plus 1,254 subjects from 6 global collaborators. What the authors observed across the whole study: The amount of clinical and demographic metadata varied by source and participant and was provided uncurated.

The collaborating institutions used their own protocols to collect whole blood in K2EDTA tubes. For TCRbeta analysis, collaborators shipped samples in one of three forms: frozen whole blood, isolated PBMCs, or DNA extracted from either of those sample types. For CDR1 and CDR2, the germline V gene lists KGHDR and SFDVKD. Taken from cysteine to phenylalanine, the CDR3 has 15 residues. CDR3 DNA is the only sequence kept; it has 45 bases, read in frame from the first base. After removal of 7 bases from V and 6 bases from J, the junction retains 5 bases not matched to a gene. TCRbeta CDR3 regions were amplified from genomic DNA by means of the immunoSEQ Assay, a bias-controlled multiplex PCR. The study's own analysis went as follows. The number of nucleated cells in each sample was estimated by amplification of reference gene primers within the assay. To quantify the absolute abundance of each unique TCRbeta CDR3 rearrangement, sequence reads were collapsed and filtered. For each sample, productive Simpson clonality was calculated as the square root of Simpson's diversity index across productive rearrangements. TCRdb stores this immuneACCESS table with in-frame sequences only. Part of the clones is absent; in the studies checked, under half of the shortfall reflects unresolved V genes, and no reason is known for the rest. The V and J calls and the clone size are those of that table, but D and trimming were determined from the DNA. In this sample the table shows around 200,000 clones, 80% to 90% of which occur a single time. Roughly 2% of the sample is taken by the ten largest.

This clone was counted a single time. Its antigen remains unidentified. No clone much larger than this one lies a single base away; base qualities are absent. This receptor was identified in a woman between 45 and 65 years old with acute or convalescent COVID-19. Input material: peripheral blood. This chain joins TRBV24-1 to TRBJ2-3, with 14 junctional bases fitting TRBD2. The sequence in DNA is TGTGCCACCAGCGTCGGGACTAGCGGGGGTGATACGCAGTATTTT. The translation is CATSVGTSGGDTQYF.